This T cell receptor beta chain originates from a study of regulatory T cells in long-lasting Graves disease. Study background: For under 3 months, newly diagnosed Graves' patients had been taking antithyroid drugs.

Time point defined: newly diagnosed GD, antithyroid drugs for less than 3 months. Following extraction of RNA from PBMCs, that RNA was used to make the TCR library. By American Thyroid Association guidelines, Graves' disease was diagnosed in the cohort. Regarding the study as a whole: Persistent disease was associated with favored TRBV28 usage and with favored use of TRBJ1-2 and TRBJ2-5. Newly diagnosed patients shared about 950 public clonotypes; persistent patients shared under 3,000.

This clonotype has ten or more counts. Its antigen is as yet unknown. Germline V gene sequence: CDR1 MNHEY, CDR2 SMNVEV (reference sequence). The CDR3 runs 13 residues. V lost 2 bases to trimming and J lost 3 bases, with 7 bases between them. Researchers made TCR beta libraries by using iRepertoire HTBI primers and running Arm-PCR on CDR3 regions. TCRdb re-analysed the multiplex PCR reads in MiXCR, keeping a single row per CDR3 protein. The sample consists of about 320,000 distinct CDR3 sequences, 15% to 20% of them appearing once. This TCR was sampled from a female donor with Graves disease. The sequencing here drew on peripheral blood mononuclear cells (PBMCs), taken at new diagnosis, from a patient treated with antithyroid drugs. V is TRBV27 and J is TRBJ1-1; D remains ambiguous. The CDR3 nucleotides read TGTGCCAGCAGTTTAACTCGGGACACTGAAGCTTTCTTT. Translated: CASSLTRDTEAFF.